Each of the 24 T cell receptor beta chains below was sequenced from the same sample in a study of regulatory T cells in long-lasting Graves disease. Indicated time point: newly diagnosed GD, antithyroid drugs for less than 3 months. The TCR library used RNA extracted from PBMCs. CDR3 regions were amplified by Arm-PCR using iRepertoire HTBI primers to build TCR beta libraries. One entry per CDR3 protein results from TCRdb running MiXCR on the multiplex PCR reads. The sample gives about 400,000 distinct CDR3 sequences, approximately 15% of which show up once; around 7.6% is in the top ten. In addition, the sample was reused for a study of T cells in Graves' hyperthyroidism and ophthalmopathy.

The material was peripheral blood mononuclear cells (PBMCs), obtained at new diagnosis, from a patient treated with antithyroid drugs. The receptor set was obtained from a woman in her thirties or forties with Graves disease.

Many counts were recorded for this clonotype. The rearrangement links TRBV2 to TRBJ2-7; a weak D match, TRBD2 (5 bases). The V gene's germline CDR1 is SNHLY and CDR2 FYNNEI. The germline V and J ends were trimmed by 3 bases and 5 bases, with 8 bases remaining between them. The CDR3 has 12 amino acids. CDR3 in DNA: TGTGCCAGCAGTGATGAGGGCCACGAGCAGTACTTC. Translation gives CASSDEGHEQYF.

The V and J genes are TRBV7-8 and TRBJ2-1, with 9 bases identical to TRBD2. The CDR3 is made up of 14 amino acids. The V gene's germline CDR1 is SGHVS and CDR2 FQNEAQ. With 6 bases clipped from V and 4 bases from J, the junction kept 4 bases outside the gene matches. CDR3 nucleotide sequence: TGTGCCAGCAGGCCAGCGGGAGGATACAATGAGCAGTTCTTC. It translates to CASRPAGGYNEQFF.

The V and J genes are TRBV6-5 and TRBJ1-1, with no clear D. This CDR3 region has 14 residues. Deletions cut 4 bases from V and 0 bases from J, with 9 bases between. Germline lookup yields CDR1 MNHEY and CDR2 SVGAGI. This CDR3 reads CASSWTLMNTEAFF. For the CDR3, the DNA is TGTGCCAGCAGTTGGACCTTAATGAACACTGAAGCTTTCTTT.

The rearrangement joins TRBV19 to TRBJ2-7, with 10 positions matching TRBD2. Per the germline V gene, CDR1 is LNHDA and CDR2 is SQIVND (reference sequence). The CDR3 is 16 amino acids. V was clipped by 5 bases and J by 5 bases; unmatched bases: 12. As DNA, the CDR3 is TGTGCCAGTAGTTGGCTAGCGGGAGAGGCGCCGGACGAGCAGTACTTC. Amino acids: CASSWLAGEAPDEQYF.

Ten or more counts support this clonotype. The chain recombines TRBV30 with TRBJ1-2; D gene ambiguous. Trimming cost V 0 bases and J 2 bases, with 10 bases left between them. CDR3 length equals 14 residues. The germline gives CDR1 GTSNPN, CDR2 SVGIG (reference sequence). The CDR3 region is CAWSVNFGNYGYTF. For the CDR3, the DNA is TGTGCCTGGAGTGTAAACTTTGGAAACTATGGCTACACCTTC.

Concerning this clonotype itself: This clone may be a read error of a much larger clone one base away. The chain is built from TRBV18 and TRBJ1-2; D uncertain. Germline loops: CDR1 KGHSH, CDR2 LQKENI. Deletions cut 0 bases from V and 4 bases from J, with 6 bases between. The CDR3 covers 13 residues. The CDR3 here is CASSPPRPYGYTF. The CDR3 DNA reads TGTGCCAGCTCACCACCGAGGCCCTATGGCTACACCTTC.

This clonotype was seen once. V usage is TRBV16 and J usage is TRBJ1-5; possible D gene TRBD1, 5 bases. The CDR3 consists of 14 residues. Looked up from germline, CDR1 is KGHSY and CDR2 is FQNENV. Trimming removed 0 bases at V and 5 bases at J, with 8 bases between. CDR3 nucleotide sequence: TGTGCCAGCAGCCAATCTGACAGTCATCAGCCCCAGCATTTT. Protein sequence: CASSQSDSHQPQHF.

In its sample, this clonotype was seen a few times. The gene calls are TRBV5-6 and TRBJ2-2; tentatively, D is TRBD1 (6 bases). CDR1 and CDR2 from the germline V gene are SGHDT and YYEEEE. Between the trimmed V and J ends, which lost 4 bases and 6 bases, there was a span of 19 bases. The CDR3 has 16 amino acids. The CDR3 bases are TGTGCCAGCAGCGCCCCAGGGGAATCCATTGCCGGGGAGCTGTTTTTT. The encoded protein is CASSAPGESIAGELFF. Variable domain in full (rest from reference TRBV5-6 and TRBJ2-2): DAGVTQSPTHLIKTRGQQVTLRCSPKSGHDTVSWYQQALGQGPQFIFQYYEEEERQRGNFPDRFSGHQFPNYSSELNVNALLLGDSALYLCASSAPGESIAGELFFGEGSRLTVL.

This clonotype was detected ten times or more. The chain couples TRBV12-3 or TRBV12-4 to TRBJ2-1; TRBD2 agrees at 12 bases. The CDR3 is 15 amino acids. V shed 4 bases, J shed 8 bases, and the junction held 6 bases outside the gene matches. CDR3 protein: CASSYGLAGPDEQFF. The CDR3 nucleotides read TGTGCCAGCAGTTACGGACTAGCGGGACCTGATGAGCAGTTCTTC.

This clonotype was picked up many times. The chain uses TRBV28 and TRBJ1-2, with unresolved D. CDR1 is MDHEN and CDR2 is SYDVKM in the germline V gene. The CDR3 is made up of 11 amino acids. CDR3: CVPNGNYGYTF. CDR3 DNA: TGTGTACCGAACGGAAACTATGGCTACACCTTC.

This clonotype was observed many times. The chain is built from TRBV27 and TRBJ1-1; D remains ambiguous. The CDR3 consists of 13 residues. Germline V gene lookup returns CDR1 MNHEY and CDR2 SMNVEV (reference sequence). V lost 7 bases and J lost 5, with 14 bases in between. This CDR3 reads CASTVTGGTEAFF. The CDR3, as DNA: TGTGCCAGCACCGTGACGGGAGGTACTGAAGCTTTCTTT.

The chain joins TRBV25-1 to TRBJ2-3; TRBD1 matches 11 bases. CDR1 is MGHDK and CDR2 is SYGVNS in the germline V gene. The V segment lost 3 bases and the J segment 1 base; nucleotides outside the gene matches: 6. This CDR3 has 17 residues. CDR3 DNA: TGTGCCAGCAGTGACCAAGGACAGGGGGCTGGCACAGATACGCAGTATTTT. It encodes CASSDQGQGAGTDTQYF.

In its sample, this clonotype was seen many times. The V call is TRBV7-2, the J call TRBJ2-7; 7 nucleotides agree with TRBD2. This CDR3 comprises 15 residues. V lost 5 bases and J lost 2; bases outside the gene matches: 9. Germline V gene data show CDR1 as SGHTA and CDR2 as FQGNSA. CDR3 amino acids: CASSRTASGAYEQYF. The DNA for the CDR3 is TGTGCCAGCAGCCGAACAGCTAGCGGTGCCTACGAGCAGTACTTC.

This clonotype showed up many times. The CDR3 here is CASSLGRANTEAFF. CDR3 nucleotide sequence: TGTGCCAGCAGCCTCGGACGAGCGAACACTGAAGCTTTCTTT. J is TRBJ1-1 and V is TRBV7-3; D is ambiguous. V gave up 5 bases and J gave up 1 base, with 11 bases separating them. This CDR3 region has 14 residues. Germline assignment: CDR1 SGHTA and CDR2 FQGTGA.

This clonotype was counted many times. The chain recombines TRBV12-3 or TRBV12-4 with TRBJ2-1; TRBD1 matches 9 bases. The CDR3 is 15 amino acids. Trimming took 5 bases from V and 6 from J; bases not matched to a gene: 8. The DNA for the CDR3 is TGTGCCAGCAGTGCCGGGACAGGGATAAGCAATGAGCAGTTCTTC. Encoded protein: CASSAGTGISNEQFF.

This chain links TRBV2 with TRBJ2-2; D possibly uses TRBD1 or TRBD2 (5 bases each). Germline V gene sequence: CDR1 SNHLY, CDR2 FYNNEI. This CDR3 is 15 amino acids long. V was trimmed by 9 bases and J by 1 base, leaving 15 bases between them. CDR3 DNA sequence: TGTGCCAGGAGTCCGGGACGTCTGAACACCGGGGAGCTGTTTTTT. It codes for CARSPGRLNTGELFF.

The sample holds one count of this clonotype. CDR3 nucleotides: TGTGCCAGTAGTATAGGCTCAGGCTACAATCAGCCCCAGCATTTT. Translated, it gives CASSIGSGYNQPQHF. The genes are TRBV19 and TRBJ1-5; unclear D gene. V shed 1 base and J shed 3 bases, with 10 bases lying between them. Germline lookup yields CDR1 LNHDA and CDR2 SQIVND (reference sequence). This CDR3 is 15 amino acids long. Full variable domain (remainder filled in from reference TRBV19 and TRBJ1-5): DGGITQSPKYLFRKEGQNVTLSCEQNLNHDAMYWYRQDPGQGLRLIYYSQIVNDFQKGDIAEGYSVSREKKESFPLTVTSAQKNPTAFYLCASSIGSGYNQPQHFGDGTRLSIL.

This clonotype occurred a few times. The CDR3 DNA reads as TGTGCCAGTAGTGGAGGTGTAGGGGTCGCCAATCAGCCCCAGCATTTT. Translating gives CASSGGVGVANQPQHF. The J gene is TRBJ1-5, the V gene TRBV19, with D possibly TRBD1 on 5 matching bases. The CDR3 is 16 amino acids. The ends were cut back, 5 bases at V and 3 bases at J, with 17 bases in the middle. The germline CDR1 and CDR2 sequences are LNHDA and SQIVND (reference sequence).

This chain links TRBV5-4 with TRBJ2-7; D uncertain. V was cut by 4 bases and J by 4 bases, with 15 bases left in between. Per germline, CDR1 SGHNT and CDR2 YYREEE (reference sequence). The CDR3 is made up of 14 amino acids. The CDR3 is CASSQQFPPYEQYF. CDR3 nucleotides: TGTGCCAGCAGCCAACAGTTTCCCCCTTACGAGCAGTACTTC.

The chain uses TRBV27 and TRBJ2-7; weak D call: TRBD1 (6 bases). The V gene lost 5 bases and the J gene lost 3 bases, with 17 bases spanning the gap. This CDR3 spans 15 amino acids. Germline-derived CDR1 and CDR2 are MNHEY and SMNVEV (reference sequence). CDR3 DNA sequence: TGTGCCAGCAGTCCAGGGGACCCGAAGTTCTACGAGCAGTACTTC. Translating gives CASSPGDPKFYEQYF.

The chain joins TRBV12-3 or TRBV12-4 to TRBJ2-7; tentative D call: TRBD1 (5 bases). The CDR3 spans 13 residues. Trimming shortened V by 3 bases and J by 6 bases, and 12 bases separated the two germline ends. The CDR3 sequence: CASSFKGLLEQYF. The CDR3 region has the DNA TGTGCCAGCAGTTTCAAGGGGCTTCTCGAGCAGTACTTC.

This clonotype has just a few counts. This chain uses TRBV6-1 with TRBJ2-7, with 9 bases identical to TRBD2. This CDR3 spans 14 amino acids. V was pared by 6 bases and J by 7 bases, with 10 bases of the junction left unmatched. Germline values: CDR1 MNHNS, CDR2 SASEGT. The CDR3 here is CASRSGTSYREQYF. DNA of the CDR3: TGTGCCAGCAGGTCCGGGACTAGCTATCGGGAGCAGTACTTC.

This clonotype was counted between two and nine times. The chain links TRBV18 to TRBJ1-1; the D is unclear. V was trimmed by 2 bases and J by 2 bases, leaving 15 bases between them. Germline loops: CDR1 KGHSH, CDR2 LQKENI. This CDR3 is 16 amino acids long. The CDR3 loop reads CASSPSPRTQNTEAFF. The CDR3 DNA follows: TGTGCCAGCTCACCATCCCCTCGGACCCAAAACACTGAAGCTTTCTTT. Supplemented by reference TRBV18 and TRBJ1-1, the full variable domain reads NAGVMQNPRHLVRRRGQEARLRCSPMKGHSHVYWYRQLPEEGLKFMVYLQKENIIDESGMPKERFSAEFPKEGPSILRIQQVVRGDSAAYFCASSPSPRTQNTEAFFGQGTRLTVV.

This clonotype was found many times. The CDR3 region has the DNA TGTGCCACCAGTGACCGAGATACGCAGTATTTT. Its protein is CATSDRDTQYF. The chain links TRBV24-1 to TRBJ2-3, with D hard to call. CDR3 length equals 11 residues. The germline gives CDR1 KGHDR, CDR2 SFDVKD. Trimming took 4 bases from V and 5 from J, leaving 3 bases between them.